The entry below describes one T cell receptor beta chain. The sample contains more than one DNA sequence encoding this CDR3. Recruitment covered roughly 22 US areas and drew participants whose ages spanned about 18 to 95 years. The study assigned cohorts using participant-reported clinical history. In the original analysis: Estimates of nucleated cell counts were drawn from the amplification of reference gene primers. Sequenced by immunoSEQ multiplex PCR; TCRdb stores in-frame clones only, minus some. V and J calls and clone size are those listed in that table; D and trimming were worked out from the DNA. The top ten clones hold approximately 4.5% of a sample with hundreds of thousands of clones, almost 90% of them seen once. This CDR3 is 12 amino acids long. Germline-derived CDR1 and CDR2 are SQVTM and ANQGSEA. V lost 7 bases, J lost 4 bases, and 13 bases lay in between. The sample comes from a study of blood T cell repertoires in COVID-19. Study-level information: T cells, B-cell-depleted T cells, or PBMCs supplied cDNA or gDNA.

This chain joins TRBV29-1 and TRBJ1-1, with D maybe TRBD1 (5 bases). The TCR comes from a woman between 18 and 29 years old with acute COVID-19. The sample taken for sequencing was PBMCs or T cells enriched from blood (not recorded which). The CDR3 protein is CSASGRGTEAFF. Written as DNA, the CDR3 is TGCAGCGCTAGTGGGAGGGGCACTGAAGCTTTCTTT. The full variable domain, rest sourced from reference TRBV29-1 and TRBJ1-1, is SAVISQKPSRDICQRGTSLTIQCQVDSQVTMMFWYRQQPGQSLTLIATANQGSEATYESGFVIDKFPISRPNLTFSTLTVSNMSPEDSSIYLCSASGRGTEAFFGQGTRLTVV.